One and the same sample provided the 7 T cell receptor beta chains below, sequenced in a study of T cell changes during pregnancy in multiple sclerosis. The table came from immunoSEQ multiplex PCR; TCRdb's copy has only in-frame clones and leaves some out. The table has 70,000 to 95,000 clones, around nine tenths seen once. This sample comprised CD4+ T cells from peripheral blood mononuclear cells, obtained in the second trimester of pregnancy. These receptors were taken from a female donor with multiple sclerosis, enrolled in a pregnancy study.

The chain joins TRBV5-8 to TRBJ2-1; 9 nucleotides align to TRBD2. This CDR3 comprises 16 residues. Germline CDR1 SGHTS, CDR2 YDEGEE. J was trimmed by 10 bases and V by 5 bases; bases with no gene match: 16. For the CDR3, the DNA is TGTGCCAGCAGTCGAAGGGGGACTAGCTTGAGTCGGGAGCAGTTCTTC. Translating gives CASSRRGTSLSREQFF.

V is TRBV10-3 and J is TRBJ1-1; the D gene is possibly TRBD1 (5 bases). The V and J ends lost 6 bases and 1 base respectively, with 9 bases between them. Germline V lookup: CDR1 ENHRY, CDR2 SYGVKD. The CDR3 consists of 13 residues. The chain's CDR3 is CAISLGQNTEAFF. The CDR3 nucleotides read TGTGCCATCAGCTTAGGACAGAACACTGAAGCTTTCTTT.

The J gene is TRBJ2-1, the V gene TRBV7-3, with 10 positions matching TRBD2. Germline loops: CDR1 SGHTA, CDR2 FQGTGA. This CDR3 is built from 15 residues. The junction had 3 bases not matched to a gene; V was cut back by 5 bases and J by 2 bases. CDR3 loop: CASSTGTSAYNEQFF. In DNA form, the CDR3 reads TGTGCCAGCAGCACCGGGACTAGCGCCTACAATGAGCAGTTCTTC.

The chain links TRBV2 to TRBJ1-5, with 7 bases fitting TRBD1. The CDR3 loop spans 16 amino acids. V gave up 6 bases and J gave up 5 bases; unmatched junction bases: 13. Germline lookup yields CDR1 SNHLY and CDR2 FYNNEI. The chain's CDR3 is CASSPIDRATYQPQHF. For the CDR3, the DNA is TGTGCCAGCAGCCCCATCGACAGGGCTACTTATCAGCCCCAGCATTTT.

This clone was counted a single time. The DNA for the CDR3 is TGTGCCAGCAAGCCGGGACAGGGAATATCCTACGAGCAGTACTTC. Its protein product is CASKPGQGISYEQYF. The chain combines TRBV2 with TRBJ2-7; 9 positions agree with TRBD1. There are 15 residues in the CDR3. CDR1 and CDR2 (germline): SNHLY, FYNNEI. The V segment lost 7 bases and the J segment 1 base; nucleotides outside the gene matches: 8.

This chain joins TRBV7-9 and TRBJ1-1; 7 nucleotides line up with TRBD1. J was trimmed by 4 bases and V by 3 bases; bases with no gene match: 11. Germline loops: CDR1 SEHNR, CDR2 FQNEAQ (reference sequence). The length of the CDR3 is 16 residues. As DNA, the CDR3 is TGTGCCAGCAGCTTTACTCTCCGGGACAGCGGCACTGAAGCTTTCTTT. Protein sequence: CASSFTLRDSGTEAFF.

This rearrangement joins TRBV2 to TRBJ2-5; 14 bases match TRBD2. From germline, CDR1 is SNHLY and CDR2 FYNNEI. The CDR3 is 15 amino acids. V was pared by 2 bases and J by 5 bases, with 1 base of the junction left unmatched. The CDR3 DNA reads TGTGCCAGCAGTGAACGGACTAGCGGGAGGGAGACCCAGTACTTC. Encoded protein: CASSERTSGRETQYF.